This T cell receptor (beta chain) was obtained from a study of OX40 agonist ivuxolimab in advanced cancers. Turning to the study itself: Partial responses were recorded for three patients, including one with hepatocellular carcinoma and two with cutaneous melanoma.

Libraries were prepared by immunoSEQ multiplex PCR; TCRdb keeps only in-frame clonotypes and omits some of them. The data contain 20,000 to 25,000 clones, about nine tenths of them seen just once; the ten biggest clones take up 25%. General study points: Blood T cells, both CD4+ and CD8+, expanded clonally by week 6 at 0.1 to 3.0 mg/kg.

As for this clone: Its antigen is not identified.

The sequencing here drew on CD4+ or CD8+ T cells sorted from blood, taken in a trial of the OX40 agonist ivuxolimab. The TCR originated in an adult with an advanced solid tumor such as melanoma, head and neck, liver or kidney cancer.

The CDR3 bases are TGCAGTGCGGCGCGGACGGCTGGCTACACCTTC. Translation: CSAARTAGYTF. The gene calls are TRBV20-1 and TRBJ1-2; D unclear. This CDR3 contains 11 residues. The germline CDR1 and CDR2 sequences are DFQATT and SNEGSKA (reference sequence). With 6 bases removed from V and 7 bases from J, the gap between germline ends came to 12 bases.